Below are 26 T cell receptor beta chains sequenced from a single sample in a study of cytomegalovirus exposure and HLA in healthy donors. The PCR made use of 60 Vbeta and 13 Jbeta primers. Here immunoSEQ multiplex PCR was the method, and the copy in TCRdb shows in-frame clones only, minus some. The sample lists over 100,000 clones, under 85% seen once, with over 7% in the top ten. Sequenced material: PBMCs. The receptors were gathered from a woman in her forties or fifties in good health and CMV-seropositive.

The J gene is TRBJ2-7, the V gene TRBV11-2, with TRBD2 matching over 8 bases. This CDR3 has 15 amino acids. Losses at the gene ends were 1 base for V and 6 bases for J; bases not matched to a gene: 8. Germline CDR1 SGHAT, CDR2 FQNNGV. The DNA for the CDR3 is TGTGCCAGCAGCTTAGCGGGGGGGCCCCCGGGCGAGCAGTACTTC. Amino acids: CASSLAGGPPGEQYF.

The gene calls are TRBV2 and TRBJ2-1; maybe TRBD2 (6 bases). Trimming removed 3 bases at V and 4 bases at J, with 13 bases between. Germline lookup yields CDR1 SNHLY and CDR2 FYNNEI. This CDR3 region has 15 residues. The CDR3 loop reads CASSEDYPLYNEQFF. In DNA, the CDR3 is TGTGCCAGCAGTGAGGACTACCCACTTTACAATGAGCAGTTCTTC.

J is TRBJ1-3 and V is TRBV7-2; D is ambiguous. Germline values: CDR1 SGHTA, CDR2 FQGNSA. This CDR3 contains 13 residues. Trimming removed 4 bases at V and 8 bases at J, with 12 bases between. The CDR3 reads CASSSPPRDTIYF. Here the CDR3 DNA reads TGTGCCAGCAGCTCCCCCCCTAGAGACACCATATATTTT.

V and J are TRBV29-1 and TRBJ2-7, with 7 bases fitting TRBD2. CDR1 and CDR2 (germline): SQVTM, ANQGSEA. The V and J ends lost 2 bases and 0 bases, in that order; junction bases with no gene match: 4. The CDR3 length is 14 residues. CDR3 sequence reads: CSVELSGASYEQYF. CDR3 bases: TGCAGCGTTGAACTGAGCGGGGCCTCCTACGAGCAGTACTTC.

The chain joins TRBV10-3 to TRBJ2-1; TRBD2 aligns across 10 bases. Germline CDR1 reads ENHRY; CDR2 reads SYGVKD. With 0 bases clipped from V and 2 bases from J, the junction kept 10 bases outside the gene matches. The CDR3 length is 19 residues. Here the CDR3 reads CAISESLLAGAGTYNEQFF. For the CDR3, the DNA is TGTGCCATCAGTGAGTCGCTCCTAGCGGGGGCAGGAACCTACAATGAGCAGTTCTTC.

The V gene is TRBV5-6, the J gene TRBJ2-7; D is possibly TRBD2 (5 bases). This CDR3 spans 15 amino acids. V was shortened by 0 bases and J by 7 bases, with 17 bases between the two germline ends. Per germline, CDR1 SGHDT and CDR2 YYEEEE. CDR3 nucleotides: TGTGCCAGCAGCTTGGCTGGAGCGGATGAGAGTGAGCAGTACTTC. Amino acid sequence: CASSLAGADESEQYF.

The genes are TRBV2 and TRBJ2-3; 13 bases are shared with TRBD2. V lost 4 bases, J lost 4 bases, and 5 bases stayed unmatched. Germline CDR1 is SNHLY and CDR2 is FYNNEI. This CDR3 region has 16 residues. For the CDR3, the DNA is TGTGCCAGCAGTGTACTAGCGGGGGGGCCGTCAGATACGCAGTATTTT. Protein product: CASSVLAGGPSDTQYF.

Written as DNA, the CDR3 is TGTGCCAGCAGTTTATCGCCGGACAGAAGCTATCTTGACTATGGCTACACCTTC. Its translation: CASSLSPDRSYLDYGYTF. The chain has TRBV27 and TRBJ1-2; D perhaps matches TRBD1 (6 bases). The CDR3 is 18 residues long. Germline-derived CDR1 and CDR2 are MNHEY and SMNVEV (reference sequence). V was cut by 0 bases and J by 3 bases, with 20 bases left in between.

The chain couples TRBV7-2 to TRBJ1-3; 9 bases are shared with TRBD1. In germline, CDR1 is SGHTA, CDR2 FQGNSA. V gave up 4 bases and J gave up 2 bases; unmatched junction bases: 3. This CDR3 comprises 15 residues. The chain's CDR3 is CASSSGQGAGNTIYF. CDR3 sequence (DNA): TGTGCCAGCAGCTCGGGACAGGGCGCTGGAAACACCATATATTTT.

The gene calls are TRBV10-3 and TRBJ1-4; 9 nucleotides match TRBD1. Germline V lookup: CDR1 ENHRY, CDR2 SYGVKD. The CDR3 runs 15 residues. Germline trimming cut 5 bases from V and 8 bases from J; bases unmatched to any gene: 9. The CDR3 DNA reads TGTGCCATCAGTCCTGGGACAGGGAGAAAAGAAAAACTGTTTTTT. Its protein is CAISPGTGRKEKLFF.

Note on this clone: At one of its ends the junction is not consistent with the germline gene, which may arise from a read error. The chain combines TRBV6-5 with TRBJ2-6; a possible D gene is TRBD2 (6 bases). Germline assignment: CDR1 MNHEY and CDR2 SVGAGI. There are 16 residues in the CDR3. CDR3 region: CASSYWGGSGANGLTF. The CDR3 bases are TGTGCCAGCAGTTACTGGGGAGGCTCTGGGGCCAACGGCCTGACTTTC.

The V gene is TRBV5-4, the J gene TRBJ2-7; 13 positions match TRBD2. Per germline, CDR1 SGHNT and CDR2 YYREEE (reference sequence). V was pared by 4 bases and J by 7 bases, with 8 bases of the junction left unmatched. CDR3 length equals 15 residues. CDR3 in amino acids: CASSRPGLAGDEQYF. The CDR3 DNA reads TGTGCCAGCAGCCGTCCCGGACTAGCGGGAGATGAGCAGTACTTC.

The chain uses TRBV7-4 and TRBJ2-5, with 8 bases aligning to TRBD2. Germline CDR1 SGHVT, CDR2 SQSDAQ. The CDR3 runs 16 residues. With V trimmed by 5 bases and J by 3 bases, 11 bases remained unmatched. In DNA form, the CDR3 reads TGTGCCAGCAGCCGTGGACGCTTTAGCGGGGAAGAGACCCAGTACTTC. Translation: CASSRGRFSGEETQYF.

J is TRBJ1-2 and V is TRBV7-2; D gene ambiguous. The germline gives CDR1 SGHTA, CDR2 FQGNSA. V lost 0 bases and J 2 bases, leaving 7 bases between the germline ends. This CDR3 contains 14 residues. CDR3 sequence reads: CASSLAEGNYGYTF. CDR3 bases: TGTGCCAGCAGCTTAGCGGAGGGAAACTATGGCTACACCTTC.

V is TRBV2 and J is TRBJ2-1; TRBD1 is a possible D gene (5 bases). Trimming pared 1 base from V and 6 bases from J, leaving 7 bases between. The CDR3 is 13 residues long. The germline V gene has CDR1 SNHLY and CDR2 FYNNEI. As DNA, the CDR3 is TGTGCCAGCAGTGAAGTCCAGGGCAATGAGCAGTTCTTC. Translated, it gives CASSEVQGNEQFF.

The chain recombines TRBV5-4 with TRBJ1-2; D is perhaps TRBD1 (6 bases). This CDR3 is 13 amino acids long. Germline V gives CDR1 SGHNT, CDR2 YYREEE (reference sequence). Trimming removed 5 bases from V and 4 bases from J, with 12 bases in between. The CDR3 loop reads CASRQGNGYGYTF. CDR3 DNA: TGTGCCAGCAGACAGGGAAATGGCTATGGCTACACCTTC.

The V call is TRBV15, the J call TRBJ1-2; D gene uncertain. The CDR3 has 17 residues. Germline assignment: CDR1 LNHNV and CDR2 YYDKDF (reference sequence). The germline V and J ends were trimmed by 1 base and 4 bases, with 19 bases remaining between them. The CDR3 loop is CATSRVQGGNGLYGYTF. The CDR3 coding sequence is TGTGCCACCAGCAGAGTCCAAGGCGGCAACGGACTCTATGGCTACACCTTC.

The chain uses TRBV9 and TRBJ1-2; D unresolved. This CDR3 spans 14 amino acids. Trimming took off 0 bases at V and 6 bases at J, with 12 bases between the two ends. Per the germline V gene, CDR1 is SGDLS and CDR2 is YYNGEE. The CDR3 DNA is TGTGCCAGCAGCGTAGGGGGAGGGCTTAATGGCTACACCTTC. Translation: CASSVGGGLNGYTF.

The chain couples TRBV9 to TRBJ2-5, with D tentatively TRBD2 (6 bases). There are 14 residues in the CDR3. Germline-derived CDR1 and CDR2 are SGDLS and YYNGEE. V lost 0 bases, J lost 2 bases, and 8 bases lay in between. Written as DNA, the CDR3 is TGTGCCAGCAGCGTAGCACTAGCACAAGAGACCCAGTACTTC. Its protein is CASSVALAQETQYF.

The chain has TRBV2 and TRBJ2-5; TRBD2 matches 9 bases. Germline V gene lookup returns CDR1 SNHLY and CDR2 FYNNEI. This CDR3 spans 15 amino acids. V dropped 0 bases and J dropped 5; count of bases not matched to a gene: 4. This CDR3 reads CASSEATSGLETQYF. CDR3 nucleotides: TGTGCCAGCAGTGAAGCGACTAGCGGTCTGGAGACCCAGTACTTC.

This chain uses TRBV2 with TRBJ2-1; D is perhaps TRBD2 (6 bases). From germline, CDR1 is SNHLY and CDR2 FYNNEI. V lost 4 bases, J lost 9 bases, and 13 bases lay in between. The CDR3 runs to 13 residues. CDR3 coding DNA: TGTGCCAGCAGTGGAGTTAGCGGCGGTGAGCAGTTCTTC. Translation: CASSGVSGGEQFF.

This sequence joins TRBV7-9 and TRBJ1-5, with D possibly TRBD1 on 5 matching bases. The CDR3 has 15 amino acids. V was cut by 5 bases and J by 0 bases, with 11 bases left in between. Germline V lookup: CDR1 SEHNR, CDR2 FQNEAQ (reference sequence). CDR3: CASSRQGSSNQPQHF. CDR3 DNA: TGTGCCAGCAGCAGGCAGGGTTCTAGCAATCAGCCCCAGCATTTT.

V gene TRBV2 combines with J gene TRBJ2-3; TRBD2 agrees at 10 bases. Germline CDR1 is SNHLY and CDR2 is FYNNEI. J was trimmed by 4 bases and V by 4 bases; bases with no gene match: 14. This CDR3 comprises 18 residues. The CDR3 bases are TGTGCCAGCAGTGTGAGAGGCAGCGGGGGGGCATTTTCAGATACGCAGTATTTT. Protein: CASSVRGSGGAFSDTQYF. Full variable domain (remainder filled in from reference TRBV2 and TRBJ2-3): EPEVTQTPSHQVTQMGQEVILRCVPISNHLYFYWYRQILGQKVEFLVSFYNNEISEKSEIFDDQFSVERPDGSNFTLKIRSTKLEDSAMYFCASSVRGSGGAFSDTQYFGPGTRLTVL.

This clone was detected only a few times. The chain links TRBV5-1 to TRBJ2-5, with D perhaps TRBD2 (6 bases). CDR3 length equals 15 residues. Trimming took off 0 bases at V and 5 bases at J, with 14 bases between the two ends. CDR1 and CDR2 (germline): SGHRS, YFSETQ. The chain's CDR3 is CASSLEAGPWETQYF. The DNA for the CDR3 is TGCGCCAGCAGCTTGGAGGCGGGGCCATGGGAGACCCAGTACTTC.

The CDR3 region has the DNA TGTGCCAGCAGTGGCAGGGGGACTAGCACAGATACGCAGTATTTT. Its translation is CASSGRGTSTDTQYF. The chain couples TRBV2 to TRBJ2-3, with D possibly TRBD1 on 7 matching bases. This CDR3 region has 15 residues. V gave up 4 bases and J gave up 0 bases, with 11 bases separating them. The germline V gene has CDR1 SNHLY and CDR2 FYNNEI.

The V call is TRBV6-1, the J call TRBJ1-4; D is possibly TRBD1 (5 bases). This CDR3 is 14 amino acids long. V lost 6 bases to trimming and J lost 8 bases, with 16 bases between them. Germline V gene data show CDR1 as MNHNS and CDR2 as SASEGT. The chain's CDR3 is CASSRRGGGEKLFF. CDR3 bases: TGTGCCAGCAGCCGTCGGGGGGGTGGGGAAAAACTGTTTTTT.